This TCR beta chain was found in a study of cytomegalovirus exposure and HLA in healthy donors. Study-level results: Researchers reported in a later analysis that a missense DCLRE1C variant was tied to TCR beta V- and J-gene trimming. Rare TCR sequences predominated, though certain public TCRs were found in many donors. Analysis was performed later, and it showed HLA-associated TCR beta chains to be more clonally expanded than equally common others.

CDR1 is SGHTA, CDR2 FQGTGA, per germline. V trimming: 5 bases; J trimming: 7 bases; junction bases outside the gene matches: 9. CDR3 length: 15 residues. Concerning this clone: Its antigen is currently unknown.

Amplification used 60 Vbeta primers and 13 Jbeta primers. Method: immunoSEQ multiplex PCR; TCRdb's copy keeps in-frame clones and lacks some. Of roughly 150,000 clones listed, 60% to 85% are singletons. The specimen sequenced was PBMCs. The V call is TRBV7-3, the J call TRBJ2-1, with 9 bases matching TRBD2. The clonotype originates from a middle-aged man in good health and CMV-seropositive. The CDR3 DNA follows: TGTGCCAGCAGCCAAGGGGGCGGGAGGGGGAATGAGCAGTTCTTC. Amino acid sequence: CASSQGGGRGNEQFF.